Shown below are 18 T cell receptor beta chains from a single sample sequenced in a study of blood T cell repertoires in COVID-19 (dated by TCRdb to 2018 to 2020). Libraries came from the immunoSEQ multiplex PCR assay. TCRdb holds this immuneACCESS table with in-frame rearrangements only. Some clones are missing; in checked studies, unresolved V genes explain under half, and the rest has no known cause. This sample is represented by about 230,000 clones; about 87% of them were singletons. Over 2% of the sample is held by the ten biggest clonotypes. Sequencing input: PBMCs or T cells enriched from blood (not recorded which). These receptors all come from a woman in her thirties or forties with acute COVID-19.

The chain has TRBV4-2 and TRBJ2-7; TRBD1 is a possible D gene (5 bases). The CDR3 totals 15 residues. V dropped 0 bases and J dropped 4 bases, with 13 bases sitting between them. Per the germline V gene, CDR1 is LGHNA and CDR2 is YNFKEQ. CDR3: CASSQDGRALYEQYF. CDR3 sequence (DNA): TGTGCCAGCAGCCAAGATGGCAGGGCTTTGTACGAGCAGTACTTC.

This sequence joins TRBV6-1 and TRBJ1-6; no definite D call. This CDR3 contains 12 residues. Germline loops: CDR1 MNHNS, CDR2 SASEGT. Trimming shortened V by 3 bases and J by 6 bases, and 3 bases separated the two germline ends. CDR3: CASSDSNSPLHF. For the CDR3, the DNA is TGTGCCAGCAGTGACAGTAATTCACCCCTCCACTTT.

The chain links TRBV5-1 to TRBJ2-2; 7 bases agree with TRBD2. There are 14 residues in the CDR3. Germline V gene data show CDR1 as SGHRS and CDR2 as YFSETQ. J lost 5 bases, V lost 4 bases, and 5 bases had no gene match. The CDR3 is CASSPAGVTGELFF. CDR3 coding DNA: TGCGCCAGCAGCCCTGCGGGAGTTACCGGGGAGCTGTTTTTT.

This clone appeared once. This rearrangement joins TRBV18 to TRBJ1-1, with TRBD1 matching 7 bases. The junction had 2 bases not matched to a gene; V was cut back by 3 bases and J by 1 base. Germline loops: CDR1 KGHSH, CDR2 LQKENI. CDR3 length equals 14 residues. This chain's CDR3 is CASSPRTGNTEAFF. In DNA, the CDR3 is TGTGCCAGCTCACCCCGGACAGGGAACACTGAAGCTTTCTTT.

The V call is TRBV7-2, the J call TRBJ1-4; possibly TRBD1 for D (5 bases). CDR1 and CDR2 from the germline V gene are SGHTA and FQGNSA. With 5 bases removed from V and 7 bases from J, the gap between germline ends came to 17 bases. This CDR3 region has 15 residues. This CDR3 is CASSTPPTGGEKLFF. CDR3 bases: TGTGCCAGCAGCACTCCACCGACGGGGGGTGAAAAACTGTTTTTT. Together with reference TRBV7-2 and TRBJ1-4, the CDR3 gives the full variable domain: GAGVSQSPSNKVTEKGKDVELRCDPISGHTALYWYRQSLGQGLEFLIYFQGNSAPDKSGLPSDRFSAERTGGSVSTLTIQRTQQEDSAVYLCASSTPPTGGEKLFFGSGTQLSVL.

The chain recombines TRBV3-1 (or the pseudogene TRBV3-2) with TRBJ1-2, with TRBD1 identical over 7 bases. Germline loops: CDR1 LGHDT, CDR2 YNNKEL (reference sequence). CDR3 length: 12 amino acids. Trimming at V came to 4 bases and at J to 5 bases, leaving 1 base not matched to a gene. CDR3 region: CASSLDRYGYTF. The DNA of the CDR3 is TGTGCCAGCAGCCTGGACAGGTATGGCTACACCTTC.

Comment on this clone: The sample has other DNA sequences that encode this CDR3 too. The V call is TRBV19, the J call TRBJ1-6, with D uncertain. Germline CDR1 reads LNHDA; CDR2 reads SQIVND (reference sequence). CDR3 length equals 13 residues. Trimming cost V 4 bases and J 4 bases, with 5 bases left between them. Here the CDR3 DNA reads TGTGCCAGTAGTACAAATTATAATTCACCCCTCCACTTT. The encoded protein is CASSTNYNSPLHF.

In DNA, the CDR3 is TGCGCCAGCAGCCGCCCTTTCTCTACAGTCTCTGGAAACACCATATATTTT. Amino acids: CASSRPFSTVSGNTIYF. This sequence joins TRBV4-1 and TRBJ1-3; unclear D gene. Germline CDR1 MGHRA, CDR2 YSYEKL. With 4 bases removed from V and 0 bases from J, the gap between germline ends came to 16 bases. The CDR3 totals 17 residues.

The chain uses TRBV5-1 and TRBJ2-6; D is possibly TRBD1 (6 bases). V was shortened by 0 bases and J by 0 bases, with 16 bases between the two germline ends. Per the germline V gene, CDR1 is SGHRS and CDR2 is YFSETQ. CDR3 length: 19 amino acids. The CDR3 spells CASSLAGTHIYSGANVLTF. For the CDR3, the DNA is TGCGCCAGCAGCTTGGCAGGGACACACATATACTCTGGGGCCAACGTCCTGACTTTC.

This chain uses TRBV7-9 with TRBJ1-1; 9 bases are shared with TRBD1. Germline CDR1 reads SEHNR; CDR2 reads FQNEAQ (reference sequence). With V trimmed by 7 bases and J by 10 bases, 10 bases remained unmatched. CDR3 length: 13 amino acids. CDR3 sequence reads: CASNLGTGQGAFF. CDR3 nucleotides: TGTGCCAGCAACCTCGGGACAGGGCAAGGAGCTTTCTTT.

V usage is TRBV9 and J usage is TRBJ2-1; 8 positions match TRBD2. V was pared by 2 bases and J by 2 bases, with 3 bases of the junction left unmatched. The CDR3 spans 15 residues. Germline assignment: CDR1 SGDLS and CDR2 YYNGEE. The CDR3 nucleotides are TGTGCCAGCAGCGTTAGCGGGGAGACCTACAATGAGCAGTTCTTC. It yields the protein CASSVSGETYNEQFF.

The chain carries TRBV4-1 and TRBJ1-1, with D possibly TRBD1 on 5 matching bases. Trimming took 0 bases from V and 3 from J, leaving 8 bases between them. In germline, CDR1 is MGHRA, CDR2 YSYEKL. CDR3 length: 14 amino acids. As DNA, the CDR3 is TGCGCCAGCAGCCAAGATCCAGGGTACACTGAAGCTTTCTTT. Protein sequence: CASSQDPGYTEAFF.

V and J are TRBV9 and TRBJ1-3; D remains unclear. The V end lost 0 bases, the J end lost 11 bases, and 15 bases lay between the germline ends. CDR1 SGDLS and CDR2 YYNGEE come from the germline V gene. The CDR3 has 14 residues. The CDR3 reads CASSVAGEALAIYF. For the CDR3, the DNA is TGTGCCAGCAGCGTAGCTGGGGAGGCCCTCGCCATATATTTT.

V and J are TRBV2 and TRBJ2-2, with a possible D match to TRBD2 (6 bases). Germline V gene lookup returns CDR1 SNHLY and CDR2 FYNNEI. CDR3 size: 15 residues. With 6 bases removed from V and 7 bases from J, the gap between germline ends came to 18 bases. The CDR3 is CASSPPGSPRGELFF. The CDR3 region has the DNA TGTGCCAGCAGCCCTCCCGGGAGCCCTCGCGGGGAGCTGTTTTTT.

CDR3 region: CASRGQIGNTIYF. The CDR3 DNA sequence: TGTGCCAGCCGGGGACAGATAGGAAACACCATATATTTT. V usage is TRBV2 and J usage is TRBJ1-3, with 7 bases aligning to TRBD1. The CDR3 totals 13 residues. The V and J ends lost 8 bases and 4 bases, in that order; junction bases with no gene match: 5. The germline gives CDR1 SNHLY, CDR2 FYNNEI.

The chain has TRBV10-3 and TRBJ1-2; D gene ambiguous. This CDR3 comprises 14 residues. Germline lookup yields CDR1 ENHRY and CDR2 SYGVKD. V shed 3 bases and J shed 7 bases, with 15 bases lying between them. The CDR3 reads CAISEENGSTGYTF. Here the CDR3 DNA reads TGTGCCATCAGTGAAGAAAACGGTTCCACTGGCTACACCTTC.

This clone was picked up one time. The chain joins TRBV6-2 or TRBV6-3 to TRBJ2-1, with 14 bases lining up with TRBD2. The germline gives CDR1 MNHEY, CDR2 SVGEGT. The CDR3 spans 18 residues. V shed 4 bases, J shed 1 base, and the junction held 6 bases outside the gene matches. CDR3 nucleotide sequence: TGTGCCAGCAGTTCGGGACTAGCGGGAGCGGGATCCTACAATGAGCAGTTCTTC. This gives the protein CASSSGLAGAGSYNEQFF.

The genes are TRBV5-4 and TRBJ2-3, with TRBD2 identical over 13 bases. Germline values: CDR1 SGHNT, CDR2 YYREEE (reference sequence). The CDR3 is 17 residues long. The V and J ends lost 5 bases and 6 bases, in that order; junction bases with no gene match: 12. CDR3 DNA: TGTGCCAGCAGGGACGGGACTAGCGGGACCCGCGGGGATACGCAGTATTTT. As protein: CASRDGTSGTRGDTQYF.